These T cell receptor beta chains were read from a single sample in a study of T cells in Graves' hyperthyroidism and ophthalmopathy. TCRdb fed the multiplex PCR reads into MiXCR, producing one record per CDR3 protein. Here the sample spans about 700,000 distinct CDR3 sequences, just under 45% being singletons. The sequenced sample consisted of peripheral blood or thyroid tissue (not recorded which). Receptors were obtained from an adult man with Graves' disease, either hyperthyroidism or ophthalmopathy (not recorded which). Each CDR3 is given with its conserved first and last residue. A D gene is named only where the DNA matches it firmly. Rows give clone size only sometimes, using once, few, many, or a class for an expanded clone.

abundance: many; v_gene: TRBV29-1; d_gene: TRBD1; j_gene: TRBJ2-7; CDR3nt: TGCAGCGTGAAATCCGGGACAGGGTCCTACGAGCAGTACTTC; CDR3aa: CSVKSGTGSYEQYF
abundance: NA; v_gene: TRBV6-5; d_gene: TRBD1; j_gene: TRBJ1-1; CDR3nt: TGTGCCAGCAGTTGGAGGGGGCATCGGGGAACTTTCTTT; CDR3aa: CASSWRGHRGTFF
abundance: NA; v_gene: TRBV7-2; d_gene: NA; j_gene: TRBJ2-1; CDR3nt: TGTGCCAGCAGCACCGGGGGGCTGTTCTTC; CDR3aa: CASSTGGLFF
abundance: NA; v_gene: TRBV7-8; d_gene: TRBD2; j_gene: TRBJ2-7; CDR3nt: TGTGCCAGCAGCTTGTGGACTAGCAACGAGCAGTACTTC; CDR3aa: CASSLWTSNEQYF
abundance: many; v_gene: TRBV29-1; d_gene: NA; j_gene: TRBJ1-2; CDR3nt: TGCAGCGTCCTACGGGCCGCCTATGGCTACACCTTC; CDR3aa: CSVLRAAYGYTF
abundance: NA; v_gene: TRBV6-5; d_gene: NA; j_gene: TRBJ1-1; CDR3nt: TGTGCCAGCAGTTCTAGACAGGAAGAAGCTTTCTTT; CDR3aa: CASSSRQEEAFF
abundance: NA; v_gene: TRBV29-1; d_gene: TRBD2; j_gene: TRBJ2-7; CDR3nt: TGCAGCGCCGAGGGGGGCGGGAGCCGGACTAGCGGGAGGGCCATGAGGAACGAGCAGTACTTC; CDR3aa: CSAEGGGSRTSGRAMRNEQYF
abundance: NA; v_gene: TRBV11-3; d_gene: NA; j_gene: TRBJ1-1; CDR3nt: TGTGCCAGCAGCCAAAGGCCAGGGTTACCTGAAGCTTTCTTT; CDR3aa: CASSQRPGLPEAFF
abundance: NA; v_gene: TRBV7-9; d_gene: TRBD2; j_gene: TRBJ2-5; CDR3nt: TGTGCCAGCAGTGATAGCAGCGGGGCAGCTAGACAAGAGACCCAGTACTTC; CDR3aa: CASSDSSGAARQETQYF
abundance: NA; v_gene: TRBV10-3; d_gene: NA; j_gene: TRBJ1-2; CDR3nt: TGTGCCATCAGTGAGTCCGCACAAAATGGCTACACCTTC; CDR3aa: CAISESAQNGYTF
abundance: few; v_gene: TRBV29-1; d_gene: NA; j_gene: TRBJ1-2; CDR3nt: TGCAGCGTTGAAGCTCAGAACAGAAAGCTTAACTATGGCTACACCTTC; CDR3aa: CSVEAQNRKLNYGYTF
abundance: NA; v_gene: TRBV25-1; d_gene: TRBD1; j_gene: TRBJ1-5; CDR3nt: TGTGCTCCATTGGGACAGGGACAGCCCCAGCATTTT; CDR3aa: CAPLGQGQPQHF
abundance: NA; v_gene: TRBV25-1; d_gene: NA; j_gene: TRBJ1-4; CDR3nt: TGTGCCAGCAGTGAGGAAACACCCGAGGGCAATGAAAAACTGTTTTTT; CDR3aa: CASSEETPEGNEKLFF
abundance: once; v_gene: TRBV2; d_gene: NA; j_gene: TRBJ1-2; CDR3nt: TGTGCCAGCAGTGAAGCTGACAATAACTATGGCTACACCTTC; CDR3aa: CASSEADNNYGYTF
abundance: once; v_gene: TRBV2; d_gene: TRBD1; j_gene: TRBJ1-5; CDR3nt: TGTGCTAGCGTGGACAGGGTTCGGCCCCAGCATTTT; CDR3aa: CASVDRVRPQHF
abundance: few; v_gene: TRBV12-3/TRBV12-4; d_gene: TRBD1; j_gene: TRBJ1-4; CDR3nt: TGTGCCAGCAGTAACGGGACAGGGGGCAGACTTGCCGAAAAACTGTTTTTT; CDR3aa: CASSNGTGGRLAEKLFF
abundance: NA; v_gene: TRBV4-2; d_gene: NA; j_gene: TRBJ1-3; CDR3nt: TGTGCCAGCAGCCAAGACAGAGGAAACACCATATATTTT; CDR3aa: CASSQDRGNTIYF
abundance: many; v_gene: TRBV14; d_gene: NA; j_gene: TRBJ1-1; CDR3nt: TGTGCCAGCAGCAAGGGGTTAAGCACTGAAGCTTTCTTT; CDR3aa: CASSKGLSTEAFF
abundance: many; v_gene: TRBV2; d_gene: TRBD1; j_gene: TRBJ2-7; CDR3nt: TGTGCCAGTGGGGACAGGTCCTACGAGCAGTACTTC; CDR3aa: CASGDRSYEQYF
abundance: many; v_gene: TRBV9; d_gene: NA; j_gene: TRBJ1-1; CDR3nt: TGTGCCAGCAGCGCTTTTTCCGGGGGCACTGAAGCTTTCTTT; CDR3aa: CASSAFSGGTEAFF
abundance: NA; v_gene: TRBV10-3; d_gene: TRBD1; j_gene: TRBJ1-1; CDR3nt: TGTGCCATCAGTCCTCCTAGTAGGGGACAGTTGAACACTGAAGCTTTCTTT; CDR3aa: CAISPPSRGQLNTEAFF
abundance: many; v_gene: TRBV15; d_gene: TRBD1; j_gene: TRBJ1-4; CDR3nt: TGTGCCACCAGCAGGGAAGGACAGGGGTTGAGTAATGAAAAACTGTTTTTT; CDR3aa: CATSREGQGLSNEKLFF
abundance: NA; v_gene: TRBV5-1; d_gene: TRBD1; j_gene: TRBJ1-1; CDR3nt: TGCGCCAGCAGCTCGGGGACAGCCACGGACACTGAAGCTTTCTTT; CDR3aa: CASSSGTATDTEAFF
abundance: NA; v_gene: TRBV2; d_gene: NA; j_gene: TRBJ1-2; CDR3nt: TGTGCCAGCCAAGACGGGGTTGGCTACACCTTC; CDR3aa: CASQDGVGYTF
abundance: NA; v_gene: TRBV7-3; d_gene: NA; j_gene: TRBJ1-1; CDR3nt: TGTGCCAGTAGTCTGGATCCAGGGCGGGGGGCTGAAGCTTTCTTT; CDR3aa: CASSLDPGRGAEAFF
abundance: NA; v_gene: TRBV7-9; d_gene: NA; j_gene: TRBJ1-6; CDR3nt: TGTGCCAGCAGTGAATGGGGGGGGGGAAGTTCACCCCTCCACTTT; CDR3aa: CASSEWGGGSSPLHF
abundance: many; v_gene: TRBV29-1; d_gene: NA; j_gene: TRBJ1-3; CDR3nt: TGCAGCCCCGCTTGGGGTCCTGGAAACACCATATATTTT; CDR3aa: CSPAWGPGNTIYF
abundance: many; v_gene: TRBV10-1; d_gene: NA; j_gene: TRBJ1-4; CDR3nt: TGCGCCAGCAGTGATGTAGGAGACGAAAAACTGTTTTTT; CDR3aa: CASSDVGDEKLFF
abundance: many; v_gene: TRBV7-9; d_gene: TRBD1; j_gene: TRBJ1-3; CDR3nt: TGTGCCAGCAGCCAACCGACAGGGTTACTATATTTT; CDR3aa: CASSQPTGLLYF
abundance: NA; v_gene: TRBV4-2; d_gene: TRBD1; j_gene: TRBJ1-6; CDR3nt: TGTGCCAGCAGCCAAGGGACAGGGGTTAATTCACCCCTCCACTTT; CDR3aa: CASSQGTGVNSPLHF
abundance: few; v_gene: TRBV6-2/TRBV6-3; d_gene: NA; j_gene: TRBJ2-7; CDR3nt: TGTGCCAGCAGTTACTCGGACAGATACGAGCAGTACTTC; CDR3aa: CASSYSDRYEQYF
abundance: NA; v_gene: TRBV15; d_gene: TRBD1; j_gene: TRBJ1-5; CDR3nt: TGTGCCACCAGCAGTGCTCGGGACAGACGGGGCAATCAGCCCCAGCATTTT; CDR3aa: CATSSARDRRGNQPQHF
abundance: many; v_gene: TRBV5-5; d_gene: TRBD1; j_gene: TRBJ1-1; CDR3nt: TGTGCCAGCAGCTTCGGGACAGGTTTAGGGACTGAAGCTTTCTTT; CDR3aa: CASSFGTGLGTEAFF
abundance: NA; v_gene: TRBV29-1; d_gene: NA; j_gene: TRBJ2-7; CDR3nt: TGCAGCTTGGACCCAGGGATCTACGAGCAGTACTTC; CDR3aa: CSLDPGIYEQYF
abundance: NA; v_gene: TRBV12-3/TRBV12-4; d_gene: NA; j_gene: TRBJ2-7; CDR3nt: TGTGCCAGCAGCCTAGTGAGGGCCTTAGGGAGCGAGCAGTACTTC; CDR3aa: CASSLVRALGSEQYF
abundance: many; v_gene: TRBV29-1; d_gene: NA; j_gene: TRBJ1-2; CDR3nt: TGCAGCGTTGAGAGGGCCGCGGCACAGGGCTACACCTTC; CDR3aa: CSVERAAAQGYTF
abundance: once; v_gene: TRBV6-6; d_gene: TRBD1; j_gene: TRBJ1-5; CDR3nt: TGTGCCAGCAGTTACTCGTGGACAGGGAATCAGCCCCAGCATTTT; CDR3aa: CASSYSWTGNQPQHF
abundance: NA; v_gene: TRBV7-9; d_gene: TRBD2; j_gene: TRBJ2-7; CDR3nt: TGTGCCAGCAGCTCCTCGACTAGCGGGGGGGGGTCCTACGAGCAGTACTTC; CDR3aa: CASSSSTSGGGSYEQYF
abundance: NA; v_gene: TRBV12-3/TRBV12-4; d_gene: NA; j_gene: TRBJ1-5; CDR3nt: TGTGCCAGCAGTTACGCGCAAGGGCTCGATCAGCCCCAGCATTTT; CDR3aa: CASSYAQGLDQPQHF
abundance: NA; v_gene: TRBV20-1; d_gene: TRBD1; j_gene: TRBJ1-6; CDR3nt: TGCAGTGCTAGAGTCGGGACAGGGGCGGCATCACCCCTCCACTTT; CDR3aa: CSARVGTGAASPLHF
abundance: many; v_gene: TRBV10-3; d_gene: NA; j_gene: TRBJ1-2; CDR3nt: TGTGCCATCAGTACTGGGACGGTCCATGGCTACACCTTC; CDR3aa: CAISTGTVHGYTF
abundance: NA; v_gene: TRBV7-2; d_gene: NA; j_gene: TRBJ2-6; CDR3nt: TGTGCCAGCAGCGAAAGATCCGGGACATCCCGCTCTGGGGCCAACGTCCTGACTTTC; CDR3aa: CASSERSGTSRSGANVLTF